This T cell receptor beta chain was captured in a study of T cell responses to AZD1222 COVID-19 vaccine. Whole-study results and caveats: The study identified only five to seven AZD1222 recipients as seropositive at baseline.

Trimming shortened V by 2 bases and J by 8 bases, and 6 bases separated the two germline ends. Germline CDR1 reads MGHRA; CDR2 reads YSYEKL. The CDR3 extends over 11 amino acids. TCRdb's table, derived via immunoSEQ multiplex PCR, lists solely in-frame clones and lacks some. The table includes some 130,000 clones, 91% detected once. On this clone itself: Its antigen remains unidentified.

The chain recombines TRBV4-1 with TRBJ1-2; D is ambiguous. This material consisted of peripheral blood, taken on day 0 of AZD1222 vaccination. This clonotype was sampled from an adult in good health. CDR3 residues: CASSQSVGYTF. The CDR3 region has the DNA TGCGCCAGCAGCCAAAGCGTAGGCTACACCTTC.